This TCR beta chain was recorded in a study of Ad26.COV2.S vaccination and SARS-CoV-2 variants. Regarding the study as a whole: Spike-specific CD8+ and CD4+ T cell responses reportedly showed substantial breadth after vaccination.

Here immunoSEQ multiplex PCR was the method, and the copy in TCRdb shows in-frame clones only, minus some. The sample lists around 300,000 clones; about 86% were seen once. Remarks on this clone: Its matching antigen is unknown.

The treatment denotes: roughly 19 received Ad26.COV2.S at low or high dose, single or two shots; about 5 received placebo; per-sample allocation not given. After the first vaccine or placebo injection, samples were drawn on day 63. Sequenced material: peripheral blood, taken in a trial of Ad26.COV2.S vaccine versus placebo. The clonotype comes from a person between 18 and 65 years old who received the Ad26.COV2.S COVID-19 vaccine or a placebo.

The CDR3 bases are TGTGCCAGCAGCTCCCAGAGGAGCTCCTATAATTCACCCCTCCACTTT. Amino acid sequence: CASSSQRSSYNSPLHF. The V and J genes are TRBV7-2 and TRBJ1-6, with unresolved D. V dropped 4 bases and J dropped 0 bases, with 10 bases sitting between them. Germline assignment: CDR1 SGHTA and CDR2 FQGNSA. The CDR3 consists of 16 residues.